This passage covers 13 T cell receptor beta chains from one sample sequenced in a study of T cell changes during pregnancy in multiple sclerosis. The table came from immunoSEQ multiplex PCR; TCRdb's copy has only in-frame clones and leaves some out. This table has some 61,000 clones, 75% to 95% appearing once. The sample consisted of peripheral blood, taken in the second trimester of pregnancy. The receptors shown here come from a female donor with multiple sclerosis, enrolled in a pregnancy study.

V usage is TRBV9 and J usage is TRBJ2-4; 7 bases fit TRBD2. The CDR3 runs to 17 residues. The V and J ends lost 3 bases and 0 bases, in that order; junction bases with no gene match: 9. Germline CDR1 SGDLS, CDR2 YYNGEE. CDR3 region: CASSGPRGGGAKNIQYF. In DNA form, the CDR3 reads TGTGCCAGCAGCGGACCCCGTGGCGGGGGAGCCAAAAACATTCAGTACTTC.

This clone has more than one count but fewer than ten. The genes are TRBV7-9 and TRBJ1-1; D ambiguous. The CDR3 spans 15 residues. Germline V gives CDR1 SEHNR, CDR2 FQNEAQ (reference sequence). V was shortened by 3 bases and J by 1 base, with 12 bases between the two germline ends. CDR3 nucleotides: TGTGCCAGCAGCTTTCCGACACCAACGAACACTGAAGCTTTCTTT. The encoded protein is CASSFPTPTNTEAFF.

The gene calls are TRBV27 and TRBJ1-4; D remains ambiguous. Trimming shortened V by 0 bases and J by 4 bases, and 9 bases separated the two germline ends. Looked up from germline, CDR1 is MNHEY and CDR2 is SMNVEV (reference sequence). The CDR3 has 15 residues. CDR3 region: CASSLSAGLNEKLFF. The DNA for the CDR3 is TGTGCCAGCAGTTTATCGGCTGGCCTTAATGAAAAACTGTTTTTT.

The chain couples TRBV4-3 to TRBJ2-3, with TRBD2 matching 9 bases. Germline CDR1 LGHNA, CDR2 YSLEER. CDR3 length: 16 amino acids. V lost 0 bases and J lost 3; bases outside the gene matches: 4. CDR3 in DNA: TGCGCCAGCAGCCAAGATGTGGCGGGGGGGACAGATACGCAGTATTTT. As protein: CASSQDVAGGTDTQYF.

The rearrangement links TRBV2 to TRBJ2-5; the match to TRBD1 covers 9 bases. Trimming at V came to 8 bases and at J to 3 bases, leaving 4 bases not matched to a gene. The CDR3 runs 13 residues. CDR1 is SNHLY and CDR2 is FYNNEI in the germline V gene. CDR3 sequence (DNA): TGTGCCAGCGTTGGGGACAGGGAAGAGACCCAGTACTTC. Translating it yields CASVGDREETQYF.

CDR3 coding DNA: TGTGCCAGCAGCTCTGGCTGGGCCGATCCCGGGGAGCTGTTTTTT. Amino acids: CASSSGWADPGELFF. This chain links TRBV7-9 with TRBJ2-2; D not resolved. Germline V lookup: CDR1 SEHNR, CDR2 FQNEAQ (reference sequence). The length of the CDR3 is 15 residues. V was shortened by 4 bases and J by 6 bases, with 15 bases between the two germline ends.

V usage is TRBV29-1 and J usage is TRBJ1-1, with D maybe TRBD1 (5 bases). The CDR3 runs to 12 residues. Germline V gives CDR1 SQVTM, CDR2 ANQGSEA. Trimming pared 4 bases from V and 2 bases from J, leaving 8 bases between. The CDR3 region is CSVGWGNTEAFF. The CDR3 bases are TGCAGCGTTGGATGGGGCAACACTGAAGCTTTCTTT.

The count of this clone is one. Different DNA sequences within this sample yield the same CDR3. The genes are TRBV19 and TRBJ1-2; no clear D gene. Germline assignment: CDR1 LNHDA and CDR2 SQIVND (reference sequence). Trimming pared 8 bases from V and 5 bases from J, leaving 18 bases between. The CDR3 extends over 14 amino acids. CDR3 sequence (DNA): TGTGCCAGTCACTTCAGCGGGATACAGTATGGCTACACCTTC. Residues: CASHFSGIQYGYTF.

As DNA, the CDR3 is TGTGCCAGCAGCAGCGGGGGGGCGGTAAATGAGCAGTTCTTC. It encodes CASSSGGAVNEQFF. The V call is TRBV7-2, the J call TRBJ2-1, with 10 bases identical to TRBD2. CDR1 is SGHTA and CDR2 is FQGNSA in the germline V gene. V gave up 5 bases and J gave up 7 bases; unmatched junction bases: 5. The length of the CDR3 is 14 residues.

The chain is built from TRBV19 and TRBJ2-3; 8 nucleotides line up with TRBD1. V lost 3 bases and J lost 2; bases outside the gene matches: 7. This CDR3 has 16 residues. Germline values: CDR1 LNHDA, CDR2 SQIVND (reference sequence). The CDR3 protein is CASSMPSGGLTDTQYF. In DNA, the CDR3 is TGTGCCAGTAGTATGCCATCAGGGGGCCTCACAGATACGCAGTATTTT.

Written as DNA, the CDR3 is TGTGCCAGCAGTTACTCGTTTTCAACAGGGGGTCGGGGCTACACCTTC. It codes for CASSYSFSTGGRGYTF. The rearrangement uses TRBV6-5 and TRBJ1-2; 8 nucleotides agree with TRBD1. This CDR3 contains 16 residues. Germline values: CDR1 MNHEY, CDR2 SVGAGI. V was pared by 0 bases and J by 8 bases, with 11 bases of the junction left unmatched.

The count of this clone is one. The chain combines TRBV2 with TRBJ2-1; 9 positions agree with TRBD2. There are 13 residues in the CDR3. Trimming cost V 6 bases and J 10 bases; bases outside gene matches: 7. The germline gives CDR1 SNHLY, CDR2 FYNNEI. CDR3 in DNA: TGTGCCAGCAGCGCGGGGGGGCCCCGGGAGCAGTTCTTC. Its translation: CASSAGGPREQFF.

This chain links TRBV11-2 with TRBJ1-2; 7 bases map to TRBD1. The length of the CDR3 is 14 residues. Germline assignment: CDR1 SGHAT and CDR2 FQNNGV. Trimming removed 0 bases from V and 3 bases from J; junction bases left unmatched: 1. CDR3 residues: CASSLDGQDYGYTF. The CDR3 nucleotides are TGTGCCAGCAGCTTAGACGGACAGGACTATGGCTACACCTTC.